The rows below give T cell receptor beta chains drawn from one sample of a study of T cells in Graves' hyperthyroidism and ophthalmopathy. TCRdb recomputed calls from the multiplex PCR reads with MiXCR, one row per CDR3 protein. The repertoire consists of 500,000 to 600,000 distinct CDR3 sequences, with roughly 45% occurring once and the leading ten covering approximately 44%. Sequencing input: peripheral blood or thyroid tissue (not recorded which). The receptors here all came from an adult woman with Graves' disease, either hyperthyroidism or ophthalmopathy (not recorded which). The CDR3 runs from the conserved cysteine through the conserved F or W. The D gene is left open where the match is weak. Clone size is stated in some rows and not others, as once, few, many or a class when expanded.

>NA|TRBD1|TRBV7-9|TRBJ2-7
TGTGCCAGCAGCTTAGTGGGACAGGGACCAGAGCAGTACTTC
CASSLVGQGPEQYF
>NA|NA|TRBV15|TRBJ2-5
TGTGCCACCAGCAGAGCCAGAGGAGAGACCCAGTACTTC
CATSRARGETQYF
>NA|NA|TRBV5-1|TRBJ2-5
TGCGCCAGCAGCTTGGGAACGGGAGTTTCCCAAGAGACCCAGTACTTC
CASSLGTGVSQETQYF
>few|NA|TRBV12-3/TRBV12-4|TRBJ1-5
TGTGCCAGCTCCCACGCGGGGAATCAGCCCCAGCATTTT
CASSHAGNQPQHF
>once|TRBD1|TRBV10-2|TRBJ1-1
TGCGCCAGCTCCCTCCCTGGACAGGGGTTGAACACTGAAGCTTTCTTT
CASSLPGQGLNTEAFF
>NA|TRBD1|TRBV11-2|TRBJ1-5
TGTGCCAGCAGCGAGGGACAGGGACAGTATCAGCCCCAGCATTTT
CASSEGQGQYQPQHF
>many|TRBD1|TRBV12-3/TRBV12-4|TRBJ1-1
TGTGCCAGCAGTTGGACAGGGTTCCCTGAAGCTTTCTTT
CASSWTGFPEAFF
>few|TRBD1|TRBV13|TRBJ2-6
TGTGCCAGCAGCTTCTCGACAGGGGGCGGTGGGGCCAACGTCCTGACTTTC
CASSFSTGGGGANVLTF
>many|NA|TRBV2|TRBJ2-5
TGTGCCAGCAGTGACCCGAGGGGGGAGACCCAGTACTTC
CASSDPRGETQYF
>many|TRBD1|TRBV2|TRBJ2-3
TGTGCCAGCAGTGGAGGGGGCGGCTACACAGATACGCAGTATTTT
CASSGGGGYTDTQYF
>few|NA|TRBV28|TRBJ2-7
TGTGCCAGCAGTTTAGTTAGCGGAGACTACGAGCAGTACTTC
CASSLVSGDYEQYF
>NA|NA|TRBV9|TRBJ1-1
TGTGCCAGCGCGGGAGGGGGTCTGAACACTGAAGCTTTCTTT
CASAGGGLNTEAFF
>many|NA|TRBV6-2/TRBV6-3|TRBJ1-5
TGTGCCAGCAGTTTCGACATCACATGGGAGCCCCAGCATTTT
CASSFDITWEPQHF
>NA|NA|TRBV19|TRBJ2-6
TGTGCCAGTAGTATTTGGCCGCCGAAAAGGGGCCTTTTACACTCTGGGGCCAACGTCCTGACTTTC
CASSIWPPKRGLLHSGANVLTF
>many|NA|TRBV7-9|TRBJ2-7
TGTGCCAGCAGCTTAGTAGGGGACGAGCAGTACTTC
CASSLVGDEQYF
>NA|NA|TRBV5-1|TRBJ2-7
TGCGCCAGCACTCTTCGGGGTAGGGACGAGCAGTACTTC
CASTLRGRDEQYF
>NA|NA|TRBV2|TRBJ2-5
TGTGCCAGCAGTGAATTGGGGGCCAAGCAAGAGACCCAGTACTTC
CASSELGAKQETQYF
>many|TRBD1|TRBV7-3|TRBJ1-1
TGTGCCAGCAGCCAACAGGGGGGGAACACTGAAGCTTTCTTT
CASSQQGGNTEAFF
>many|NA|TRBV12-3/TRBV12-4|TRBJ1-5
TGTGCCAGCGGAGGAGTGGGGGGCGGCAATCAGCCCCAGCATTTT
CASGGVGGGNQPQHF
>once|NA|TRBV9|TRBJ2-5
TGTGCCAGCAGCGCCCAGGGGTCGTTATCGTACTTC
CASSAQGSLSYF
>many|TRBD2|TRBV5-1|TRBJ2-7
TGCGCCAGCAGCTTGGGGACTAGCGGCCTGTACGAGCAGTACTTC
CASSLGTSGLYEQYF
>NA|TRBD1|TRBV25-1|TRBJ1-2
TGTGCCAGCAGTGAATATTCGGGACAGGGGACCTATGGCTACACCTTC
CASSEYSGQGTYGYTF
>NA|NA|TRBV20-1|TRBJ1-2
TGCAGTGCCCGCACAACAGGGTACGGCTACACCTTC
CSARTTGYGYTF
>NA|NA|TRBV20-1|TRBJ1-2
TGCAGTGCTAATGGTGGGGGGCCCGGTGGCTACACCTTC
CSANGGGPGGYTF
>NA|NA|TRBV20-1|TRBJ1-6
TGCAGTGCTCCATATGGTTGGAACCAGGGTATGCGGGCTGGAAACACCTATAATTCACCCCTCCACTTT
CSAPYGWNQGMRAGNTYNSPLHF
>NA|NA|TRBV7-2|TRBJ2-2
TGTGCCAGCAGCTTAGGGGCCAGGGGGAACACCGGGGAGCTGTTTTTT
CASSLGARGNTGELFF
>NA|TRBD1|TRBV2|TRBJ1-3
TGTGCCAGCAGTGAGGACAGGTCTGGAAACACCATATATTTT
CASSEDRSGNTIYF
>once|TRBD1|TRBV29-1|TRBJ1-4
TGCAGCGCCAGGAGTGGACAGGGGGAAAAACTGTTTTTT
CSARSGQGEKLFF
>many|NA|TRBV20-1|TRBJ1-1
TGCAGTGCTGCCAGACTGGGGCCGAACACTGAAGCTTTCTTT
CSAARLGPNTEAFF
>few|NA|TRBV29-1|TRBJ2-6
TGCAGCGTTGATTTTGGGAATCAAAACTCTGGGGCCAACGTCCTGACTTTC
CSVDFGNQNSGANVLTF
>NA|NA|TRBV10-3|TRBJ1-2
TGTGCCATCAGTGAGGAGGGGAGCTATGGCTACACCTTC
CAISEEGSYGYTF
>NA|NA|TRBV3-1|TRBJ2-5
TGTGCCAGCAGCCAAGAATTACCCCTGTGGGAGACCCAGTACTTC
CASSQELPLWETQYF
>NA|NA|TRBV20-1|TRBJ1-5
TGCAGTGCTAGAAGCGGGAGGGATCAGCCCCAGCATTTT
CSARSGRDQPQHF
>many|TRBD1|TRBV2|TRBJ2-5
TGTGCCAGCAGTCAGGGGGCTATCCAAGAGACCCAGTACTTC
CASSQGAIQETQYF
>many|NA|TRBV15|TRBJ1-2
TGTGCCACCAGCAGAGAGGCAGGGGCGTATGGCTACACCTTC
CATSREAGAYGYTF
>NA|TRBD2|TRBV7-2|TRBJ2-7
TGTGCCAGCCGGCCTTACCTAGCGGGGGTCGAGCAGTACTTC
CASRPYLAGVEQYF
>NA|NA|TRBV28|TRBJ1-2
TGTGCCAGCAGGTTCCAGGCCGGCCCCGGACTTGGCTACACCTTC
CASRFQAGPGLGYTF
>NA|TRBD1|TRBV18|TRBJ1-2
TGTGCCAGCTCTACGACAGGGAGCGGCTATGGCTACACCTTC
CASSTTGSGYGYTF
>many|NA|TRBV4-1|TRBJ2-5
TGCGCCAGCAGCCAACCTCTCAGGCAGGAGACCCAGTACTTC
CASSQPLRQETQYF
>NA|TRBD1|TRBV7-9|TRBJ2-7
TGTGCCAGCAGTTTATTTCTGCGGGACAGGAACTACGAGCAGTACTTC
CASSLFLRDRNYEQYF